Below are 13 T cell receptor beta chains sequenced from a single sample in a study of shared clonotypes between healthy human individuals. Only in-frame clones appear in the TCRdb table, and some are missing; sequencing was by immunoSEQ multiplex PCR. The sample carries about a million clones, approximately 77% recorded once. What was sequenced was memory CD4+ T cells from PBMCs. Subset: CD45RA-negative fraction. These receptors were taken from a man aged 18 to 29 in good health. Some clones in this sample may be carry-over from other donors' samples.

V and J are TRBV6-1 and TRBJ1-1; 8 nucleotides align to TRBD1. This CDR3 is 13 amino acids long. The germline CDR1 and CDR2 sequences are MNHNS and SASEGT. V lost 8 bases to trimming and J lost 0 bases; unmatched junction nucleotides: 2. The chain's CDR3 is CASRTGLNTEAFF. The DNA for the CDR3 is TGTGCCAGCCGGACAGGGCTGAACACTGAAGCTTTCTTT.

CDR3 residues: CAWRAGQPNQPQHF. The DNA of the CDR3 is TGTGCCTGGAGGGCGGGACAGCCCAATCAGCCCCAGCATTTT. The chain uses TRBV30 and TRBJ1-5; TRBD1 aligns across 7 bases. V was clipped by 3 bases and J by 3 bases; unmatched bases: 5. The CDR3 consists of 14 residues. In germline, CDR1 is GTSNPN, CDR2 SVGIG (reference sequence). Combining the CDR3 with reference TRBV30 and TRBJ1-5 gives the whole variable domain SQTIHQWPATLVQPVGSPLSLECTVEGTSNPNLYWYRQAAGRGLQLLFYSVGIGQISSEVPQNLSASRPQDRQFILSSKKLLLSDSGFYLCAWRAGQPNQPQHFGDGTRLSIL.

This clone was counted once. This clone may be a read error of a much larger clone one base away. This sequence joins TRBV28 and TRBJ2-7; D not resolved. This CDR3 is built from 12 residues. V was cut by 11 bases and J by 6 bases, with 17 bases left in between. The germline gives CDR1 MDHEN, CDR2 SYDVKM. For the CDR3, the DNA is TGTGCCTGCGGACGGCCTGACTTCGAGCAGTACTTC. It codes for CACGRPDFEQYF. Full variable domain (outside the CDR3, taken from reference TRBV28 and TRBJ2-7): DVKVTQSSRYLVKRTGEKVFLECVQDMDHENMFWYRQDPGLGLRLIYFSYDVKMKEKGDIPEGYSVSREKKERFSLILESASTNQTSMYLCACGRPDFEQYFGPGTRLTVT.

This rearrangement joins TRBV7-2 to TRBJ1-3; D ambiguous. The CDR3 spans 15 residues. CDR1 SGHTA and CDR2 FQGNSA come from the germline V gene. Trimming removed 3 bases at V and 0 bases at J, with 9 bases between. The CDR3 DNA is TGTGCCAGCAGCTTCAGAAGTAGCTCTGGAAACACCATATATTTT. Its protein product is CASSFRSSSGNTIYF.

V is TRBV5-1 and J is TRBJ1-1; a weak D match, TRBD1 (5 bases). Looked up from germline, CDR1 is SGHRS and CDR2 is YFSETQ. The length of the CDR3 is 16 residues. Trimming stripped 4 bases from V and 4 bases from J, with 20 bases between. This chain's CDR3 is CASSPRPSGVGTEAFF. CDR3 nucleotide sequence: TGCGCCAGCAGCCCCCGGCCGTCGGGGGTGGGCACTGAAGCTTTCTTT.

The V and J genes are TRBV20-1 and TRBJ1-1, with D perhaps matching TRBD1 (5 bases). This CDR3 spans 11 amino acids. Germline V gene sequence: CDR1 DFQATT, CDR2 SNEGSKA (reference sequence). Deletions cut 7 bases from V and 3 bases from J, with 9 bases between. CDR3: CSVRGDTEAFF. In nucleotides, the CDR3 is TGCAGTGTTCGGGGGGACACTGAAGCTTTCTTT.

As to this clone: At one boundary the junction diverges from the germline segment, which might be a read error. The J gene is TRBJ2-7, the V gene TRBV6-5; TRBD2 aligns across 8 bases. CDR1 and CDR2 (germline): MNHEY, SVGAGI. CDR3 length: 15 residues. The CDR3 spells CACSYSAGGSDEQYF. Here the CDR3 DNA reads TGTGCCTGCAGTTACTCTGCGGGAGGTTCGGACGAGCAGTACTTC.

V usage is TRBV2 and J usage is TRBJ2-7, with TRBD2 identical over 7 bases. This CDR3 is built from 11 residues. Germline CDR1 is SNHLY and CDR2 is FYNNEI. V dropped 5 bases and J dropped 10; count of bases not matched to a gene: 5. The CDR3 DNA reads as TGTGCCAGCAGTATCCTAGCGGTCCAGTACTTC. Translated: CASSILAVQYF.

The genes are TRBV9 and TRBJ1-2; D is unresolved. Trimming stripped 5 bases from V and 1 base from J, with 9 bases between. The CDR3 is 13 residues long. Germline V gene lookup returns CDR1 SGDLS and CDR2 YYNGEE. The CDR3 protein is CASRLGLNYGYTF. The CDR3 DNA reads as TGTGCCAGCAGGTTGGGCCTTAACTATGGCTACACCTTC.

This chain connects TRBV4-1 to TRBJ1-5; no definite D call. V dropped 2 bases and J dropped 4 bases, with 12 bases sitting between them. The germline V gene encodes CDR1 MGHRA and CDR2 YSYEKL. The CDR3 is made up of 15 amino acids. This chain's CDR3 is CASSQLGLGNQPQHF. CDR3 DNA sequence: TGCGCCAGCAGCCAACTGGGCCTCGGGAATCAGCCCCAGCATTTT.

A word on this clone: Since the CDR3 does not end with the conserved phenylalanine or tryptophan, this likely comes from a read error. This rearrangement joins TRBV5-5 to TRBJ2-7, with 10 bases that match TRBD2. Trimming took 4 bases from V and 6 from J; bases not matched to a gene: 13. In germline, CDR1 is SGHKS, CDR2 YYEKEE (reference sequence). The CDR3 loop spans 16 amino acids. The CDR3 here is CASSRRVGLAGVEQYL. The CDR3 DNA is TGTGCCAGCAGCAGGAGGGTTGGCCTAGCGGGAGTCGAGCAGTACCTC.

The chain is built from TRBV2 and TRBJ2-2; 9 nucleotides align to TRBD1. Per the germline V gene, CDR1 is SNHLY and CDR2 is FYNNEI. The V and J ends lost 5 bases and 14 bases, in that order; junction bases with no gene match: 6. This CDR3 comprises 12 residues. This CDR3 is CASSRADRGLFF. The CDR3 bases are TGTGCCAGCAGTCGGGCGGACAGGGGCCTGTTTTTT.

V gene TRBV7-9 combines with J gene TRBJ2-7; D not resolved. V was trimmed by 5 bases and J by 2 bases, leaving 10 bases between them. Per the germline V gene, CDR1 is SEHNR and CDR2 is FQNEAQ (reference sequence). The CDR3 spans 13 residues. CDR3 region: CASSATPAYEQYF. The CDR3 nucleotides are TGTGCCAGCAGCGCTACACCAGCCTACGAGCAGTACTTC.